This passage covers 13 T cell receptor beta chains from one sample sequenced in a study of blood T cell repertoires in COVID-19. Libraries were prepared by immunoSEQ multiplex PCR; TCRdb keeps only in-frame clonotypes and omits some of them. The data show 200,000 to 300,000 clones, around 90% seen once. Input material: peripheral blood. The receptors originated from an older woman with COVID-19, enrolled during active disease.

The chain links TRBV27 to TRBJ2-1, with 12 bases matching TRBD2. The CDR3 has 21 residues. J was trimmed by 3 bases and V by 5 bases; bases with no gene match: 20. CDR1 and CDR2 from the germline V gene are MNHEY and SMNVEV (reference sequence). The CDR3 nucleotides read TGTGCCAGCAGTCCCCGACAGGGGAGGCTAGCGGGAGGGCCGGGCTACAATGAGCAGTTCTTC. It is translated as CASSPRQGRLAGGPGYNEQFF.

This clone was picked up a small number of times. The chain combines TRBV3-1 (or the pseudogene TRBV3-2) with TRBJ1-2; the match to TRBD1 covers 7 bases. From germline, CDR1 is LGHDT and CDR2 YNNKEL (reference sequence). CDR3 size: 15 residues. Trimming removed 1 base from V and 3 bases from J; junction bases left unmatched: 5. The CDR3 region has the DNA TGTGCCAGCAGCCAAGGGTTTGGGACAGACTATGGCTACACCTTC. It translates to CASSQGFGTDYGYTF.

The chain is built from TRBV27 and TRBJ1-4; 7 nucleotides match TRBD1. The V gene's germline CDR1 is MNHEY and CDR2 SMNVEV (reference sequence). The CDR3 has 15 residues. After removal of 6 bases from V and 2 bases from J, the junction contained 6 bases not matched to a gene. CDR3 in amino acids: CASSPTGATNEKLFF. In nucleotides, the CDR3 is TGTGCCAGCAGCCCTACAGGGGCGACTAATGAAAAACTGTTTTTT.

V is TRBV7-6 and J is TRBJ2-1; no definite D call. CDR1 is SGHVS, CDR2 FNYEAQ, per germline. V was shortened by 1 base and J by 7 bases, with 11 bases between the two germline ends. The CDR3 has 14 amino acids. The chain's CDR3 is CASSLGRLPNEQFF. The CDR3, as DNA: TGTGCCAGCAGCTTAGGCAGGCTTCCGAATGAGCAGTTCTTC.

This clone was found once. The chain uses TRBV6-2 or TRBV6-3 and TRBJ2-1; 8 nucleotides line up with TRBD2. This CDR3 has 15 amino acids. Looked up from germline, CDR1 is MNHEY and CDR2 is SVGEGT. The J segment lost 0 bases and the V segment lost 5 bases, leaving 3 bases of the junction unmatched. CDR3 DNA: TGTGCCAGCAGTCTTAGCGGGAACTCCTACAATGAGCAGTTCTTC. It is translated as CASSLSGNSYNEQFF.

This chain connects TRBV9 to TRBJ1-1; the D gene is possibly TRBD1 (6 bases). V was pared by 0 bases and J by 5 bases, with 23 bases between. The CDR3 contains 18 residues. Germline CDR1 reads SGDLS; CDR2 reads YYNGEE. CDR3 nucleotide sequence: TGTGCCAGCAGCGTAGCCCGTGCTGAAAACAGGGTAGGGACTGAAGCTTTCTTT. This encodes CASSVARAENRVGTEAFF.

In its sample, this clone was seen a few times. The chain is built from TRBV27 and TRBJ2-2, with 8 positions matching TRBD2. V lost 6 bases, J lost 5 bases, and 8 bases stayed unmatched. The germline gives CDR1 MNHEY, CDR2 SMNVEV (reference sequence). The CDR3 spans 15 residues. The CDR3 is CASSRAGGRTGELFF. CDR3 DNA sequence: TGTGCCAGCAGCAGGGCGGGAGGTCGAACCGGGGAGCTGTTTTTT.

J is TRBJ1-1 and V is TRBV19; 7 bases line up with TRBD1. J gave up 1 base and V 7 bases, and 9 bases lay outside the gene matches. Germline-derived CDR1 and CDR2 are LNHDA and SQIVND (reference sequence). The CDR3 sequence is 15 residues long. The CDR3: CASMEQGITNTEAFF. For the CDR3, the DNA is TGTGCCAGTATGGAACAGGGGATTACGAACACTGAAGCTTTCTTT.

The rearrangement links TRBV7-9 to TRBJ2-1; 7 bases are a match to TRBD2. J lost 0 bases, V lost 3 bases, and 5 bases had no gene match. This CDR3 is built from 16 residues. In germline, CDR1 is SEHNR, CDR2 FQNEAQ (reference sequence). This CDR3 reads CASSFPAGSSYNEQFF. CDR3 nucleotide sequence: TGTGCCAGCAGCTTCCCAGCGGGATCCTCCTACAATGAGCAGTTCTTC.

The rearrangement joins TRBV3-1 (or the pseudogene TRBV3-2) to TRBJ2-2; the match to TRBD2 covers 10 bases. The V segment lost 4 bases and the J segment 1 base; nucleotides outside the gene matches: 3. CDR3 length equals 16 residues. Germline V gives CDR1 LGHDT, CDR2 YNNKEL (reference sequence). The CDR3 is CASSLRTSGNTGELFF. Written as DNA, the CDR3 is TGTGCCAGCAGCCTGAGGACTAGCGGGAACACCGGGGAGCTGTTTTTT.

The V call is TRBV11-2, the J call TRBJ1-4; 8 positions match TRBD1. The V gene end was trimmed by 4 bases and the J gene end by 4 bases; junction bases not matched to a gene: 2. The length of the CDR3 is 14 residues. Germline CDR1 is SGHAT and CDR2 is FQNNGV. The CDR3 nucleotides are TGTGCCAGCAGCTCGACAGGGGTTAATGAAAAACTGTTTTTT. It translates to CASSSTGVNEKLFF.

This chain uses TRBV6-5 with TRBJ2-1; 10 bases are shared with TRBD2. Trimming removed 9 bases from V and 9 bases from J; junction bases left unmatched: 11. The CDR3 totals 14 residues. Germline loops: CDR1 MNHEY, CDR2 SVGAGI. In DNA, the CDR3 is TGTGCCAGTACCGGGACTAGCGTGCTGAGTGAGCAGTTCTTC. This codes for CASTGTSVLSEQFF.

The chain employs TRBV6-5 and TRBJ2-3; 9 bases agree with TRBD2. The CDR3 is 14 residues long. V shed 6 bases and J 5 bases; nucleotides not matched to a gene: 6. Germline-derived CDR1 and CDR2 are MNHEY and SVGAGI. Written as DNA, the CDR3 is TGTGCCAGCAGGATTAGCGGGAGCTTAGATACGCAGTATTTT. Protein: CASRISGSLDTQYF.